A single T cell receptor (beta chain) is shown here with its context. Its antigen remains undetermined. No base qualities exist here, and no much larger clone lies one base off it. The sample belongs to a study of shared clonotypes between healthy human individuals (dated by TCRdb to 2018 to 2021). Background on the whole study: The cohort included three men and a couple of women between 18 and 49 years of age. For each donor, CD4 naive and CD4 memory were each given three plates, CD8 naive was given two plates, and CD8 memory was given one plate. To estimate repertoire size and how much clonotype sharing occurs between individuals, the study deeply sequenced the blood TCR repertoires of about five healthy adults. To increase sequencing depth and limit assay-specific biases, different laboratories used diverse techniques to prepare libraries and sequence TCR repertoires. Leukapheresis yielded between about 0.85 and 10 billion PBMCs per donor. Summary of the overall study and its limitations: Naive subsets generally had larger estimated clonotype richness than memory subsets. Only blood was sampled, and tissue TCR repertoires likely differ from those in blood. Compared with non-shared clonotypes, clonotypes shared by all four sorted-subset donors had higher generation probabilities. Even with the large sequencing depth, rarefaction of the sorted-subset datasets indicated that sequencing was incomplete. Approximately 4.8% of naive CD4, 3.5% of naive CD8, roughly 2.4% of memory CD4, and 0.4% of memory CD8 clonotypes were shared across several donors. Pairwise subsampling led to the expectation that sequencing depth would affect the degree of clonotype sharing among donors. Because the study included only a small number of donors, the genetic and exposure-history diversity represented was limited.

TCR CDR3 regions were amplified from genomic DNA by multiplex PCR using the deep immunoSEQ assay. Extracted genomic DNA from each cell subset was distributed evenly across all wells of several immunoSEQ 96-well plates, and each plate was treated as a replicate. Each replicate PCR for sorted subsets received roughly 200 ng genomic DNA, equal to roughly 29,000 T cell genomes. Purified libraries were measured with a Qubit 3.0 fluorometer, size-checked on a Bioanalyzer 2100, and measured again with the KAPA Library Quantification kit. Each immunoSEQ 96-well plate was sequenced on its own single-read 150-cycle Illumina NextSeq 550 flow cell. On the study's bioinformatics: The immunoSEQ output contained only junctional sequences without quality scores, so filtering could not match that applied to full-length reads. To assign V/J genes and CDR3, sequences were annotated using PyIR, a Python wrapper for IgBLAST v1.9, with IMGT germline references. Reads with weak V/J assignments (E-value above 1e-6), missing CDR3, stop codons, out-of-frame junctions, or ambiguous translated residues were removed. V3J clonotypes were defined as sequences sharing an identical inferred V gene, J gene, and CDR3 amino acid sequence. To compute the percentage overlap between repertoires, the number of shared unique clonotypes was divided by the size of the smaller repertoire. Richness of each repertoire was evaluated using RTK rarefaction, the Chao1 estimator, and Recon v2.1 estimates of unobserved clonotypes. For all TCRbeta clonotypes obtained by the gDNA method from a handful of donors, generation probabilities were computed with OLGA. TCRdb provides this immuneACCESS table in a form limited to in-frame rearrangements. Some clones are lacking; in checked studies, under half of them reflect an unresolved V gene, and why the rest are absent is not known. That table gives V, J and clone size, and the DNA gave D and trimming. The sample contains some 900,000 clones, over 60% of them found a single time. The top ten hold over 1.3% of the sample.

The donors were healthy, HIV-negative adults with no recently reported acute infections or vaccinations. Only Caucasian adults living in Nashville, Tennessee, USA were represented among the donors. Magnetic negative selection was used to enrich CD4+ T cells, after which naive cells were positively selected on CD45RA and the negative fraction became the memory subset. Blood was obtained by leukapheresis, after which PBMCs were separated by Ficoll-Histopaque density gradient centrifugation and cryopreserved in liquid nitrogen vapor phase. Analytical flow cytometry was used to check the purity and quantity of each magnetically sorted T cell population. Genomic DNA was isolated from each sorted fraction and quantified by UV absorbance on a Nanodrop 2000c. V and J lose 0 bases and 3 bases, and a span of 15 bases separates them. CDR1 GTSNPN and CDR2 SVGIG are derived from the germline V gene (reference sequence). Counted from cysteine to phenylalanine, this CDR3 has 15 amino acids. Only the CDR3 DNA is retained, 45 bases long and in frame from the first base.

The sequence came from a man younger than 35 in good health. The V gene is TRBV30 and the J gene is TRBJ2-7, with TRBD2 tentatively as D gene (6 bases match). Sequencing was carried out using memory CD4+ T cells sorted from blood. The cell subset or site label on this specimen signifies: CD45RA-negative fraction. The nucleotides read TGTGCCTGGAGTGTATTAGGGCTAGCGCGCTACGAGCAGTACTTC. This gives the protein CAWSVLGLARYEQYF.